Following are 16 T cell receptor beta chains from one sample sequenced in a study of blood T cell repertoires in COVID-19. Sequencing was performed with immunoSEQ multiplex PCR; in TCRdb, only in-frame clones are kept and a portion is missing. The sample has roughly 200,000 clones, around 90% seen once. Sequencing used peripheral blood. The receptors derive from a man aged 18 to 29 with active or convalescent COVID-19.

The rearrangement joins TRBV2 to TRBJ2-2; D not certain. This CDR3 contains 17 residues. Germline lookup yields CDR1 SNHLY and CDR2 FYNNEI. With 2 bases removed from V and 0 bases from J, the gap between germline ends came to 13 bases. CDR3 region: CASSELGPLTNTGELFF. The CDR3 DNA reads as TGTGCCAGCAGTGAATTGGGCCCTCTAACGAACACCGGGGAGCTGTTTTTT.

The rearrangement links TRBV27 to TRBJ1-5, with TRBD1 matching over 7 bases. CDR1 is MNHEY, CDR2 SMNVEV, per germline (reference sequence). Trimming took 6 bases from V and 0 from J; bases not matched to a gene: 11. CDR3 length: 17 amino acids. For the CDR3, the DNA is TGTGCCAGCAGCCAGAGAGGACAGGCCCTTAGCAATCAGCCCCAGCATTTT. The encoded protein is CASSQRGQALSNQPQHF.

The gene calls are TRBV6-5 and TRBJ2-7; TRBD1 matches 8 bases. The CDR3 is 14 residues long. The J segment lost 3 bases and the V segment lost 5 bases, leaving 6 bases of the junction unmatched. The germline V gene encodes CDR1 MNHEY and CDR2 SVGAGI. The CDR3 here is CASSTDRALYEQYF. Here the CDR3 DNA reads TGTGCCAGCAGTACGGACAGGGCCCTCTACGAGCAGTACTTC.

DNA of the CDR3: TGTGCCAGCAGCTTGGCGGGACAGGGATCCACTGAAGCTTTCTTT. The encoded protein is CASSLAGQGSTEAFF. The rearrangement links TRBV5-4 to TRBJ1-1, with TRBD1 identical over 9 bases. The CDR3 is 15 amino acids. The ends lost 0 bases at V and 4 bases at J; junction bases unmatched: 4. The germline gives CDR1 SGHNT, CDR2 YYREEE (reference sequence). The full variable domain, with the rest looked up from reference TRBV5-4 and TRBJ1-1, is ETGVTQSPTHLIKTRGQQVTLRCSSQSGHNTVSWYQQALGQGPQFIFQYYREEENGRGNFPPRFSGLQFPNYSSELNVNALELDDSALYLCASSLAGQGSTEAFFGQGTRLTVV.

This chain joins TRBV11-2 and TRBJ1-3; D is unclear. Germline V gene data show CDR1 as SGHAT and CDR2 as FQNNGV. The CDR3 has 15 residues. The V end was cut by 6 bases, the J end by 4 bases, with 16 bases between. The CDR3 nucleotides read TGTGCCAGCAGAAAGGTCGGCAGCGCGGGAAACACCATATATTTT. As protein: CASRKVGSAGNTIYF. Complete variable domain (other parts from reference TRBV11-2 and TRBJ1-3): EAGVAQSPRYKIIEKRQSVAFWCNPISGHATLYWYQQILGQGPKLLIQFQNNGVVDDSQLPKDRFSAERLKGVDSTLKIQPAKLEDSAVYLCASRKVGSAGNTIYFGEGSWLTVV.

This chain connects TRBV6-1 to TRBJ2-7, with 8 bases that match TRBD2. The J segment lost 1 base and the V segment lost 2 bases, leaving 13 bases of the junction unmatched. The CDR3 has 18 amino acids. CDR1 and CDR2 (germline): MNHNS, SASEGT. The CDR3 nucleotides are TGTGCCAGCAGTGAATGGGACACCAGCGGGGGTGGTTCCTACGAGCAGTACTTC. This sequence encodes CASSEWDTSGGGSYEQYF.

The chain links TRBV15 to TRBJ1-4; 9 nucleotides line up with TRBD1. This CDR3 has 15 amino acids. Germline values: CDR1 LNHNV, CDR2 YYDKDF (reference sequence). After removal of 3 bases from V and 3 bases from J, the junction contained 2 bases not matched to a gene. CDR3 protein: CATSRGTGSNEKLFF. CDR3 DNA sequence: TGTGCCACCAGCAGGGGGACAGGGTCTAATGAAAAACTGTTTTTT. Supplemented by reference TRBV15 and TRBJ1-4, the full variable domain reads DAMVIQNPRYQVTQFGKPVTLSCSQTLNHNVMYWYQQKSSQAPKLLFHYYDKDFNNEADTPDNFQSRRPNTSFCFLDIRSPGLGDTAMYLCATSRGTGSNEKLFFGSGTQLSVL.

The rearrangement uses TRBV2 and TRBJ1-6; D unresolved. Germline V lookup: CDR1 SNHLY, CDR2 FYNNEI. Trimming cost V 7 bases and J 7 bases, with 14 bases left between them. The CDR3 loop spans 14 amino acids. CDR3 sequence: CASIIAARNSPLHF. CDR3 sequence (DNA): TGTGCCAGCATCATCGCGGCACGAAATTCACCCCTCCACTTT.

The chain uses TRBV29-1 and TRBJ2-5; D remains ambiguous. Germline V lookup: CDR1 SQVTM, CDR2 ANQGSEA. The ends were cut back, 4 bases at V and 2 bases at J, with 8 bases in the middle. The CDR3 extends over 12 amino acids. In DNA, the CDR3 is TGCAGCGTTGGGGCCAAACAAGAGACCCAGTACTTC. Protein: CSVGAKQETQYF.

This chain joins TRBV6-5 and TRBJ2-5, with D possibly being TRBD2 (6 bases). V lost 8 bases, J lost 10 bases, and 14 bases lay in between. Germline V gives CDR1 MNHEY, CDR2 SVGAGI. This CDR3 has 11 residues. The CDR3 reads CASGLRDFQYF. CDR3 nucleotides: TGTGCCAGCGGTCTCCGGGACTTCCAGTACTTC.

This chain joins TRBV4-2 and TRBJ2-1; D may be TRBD2 (5 bases). V lost 0 bases, J lost 0 bases, and 12 bases lay in between. Germline V gene sequence: CDR1 LGHNA, CDR2 YNFKEQ. The CDR3 consists of 17 residues. CDR3 in amino acids: CASSQDWLGSSYNEQFF. The DNA for the CDR3 is TGTGCCAGCAGCCAAGATTGGCTGGGGAGCTCCTACAATGAGCAGTTCTTC.

The V gene is TRBV4-3, the J gene TRBJ2-4; TRBD1 is a possible D gene (6 bases). The CDR3 contains 17 residues. Deletions cut 0 bases from V and 4 bases from J, with 16 bases between. Germline V gene lookup returns CDR1 LGHNA and CDR2 YSLEER. The CDR3 sequence is CASSQDWEQGVKNIQYF. DNA of the CDR3: TGCGCCAGCAGCCAAGATTGGGAACAGGGAGTAAAAAACATTCAGTACTTC.

V is TRBV28 and J is TRBJ1-4; D gene uncertain. There are 10 residues in the CDR3. Trimming removed 7 bases from V and 7 bases from J, with 4 bases in between. The germline V gene has CDR1 MDHEN and CDR2 SYDVKM. CDR3 amino acids: CASMAEKLFF. The CDR3 DNA is TGTGCCAGCATGGCTGAAAAACTGTTTTTT.

The V gene is TRBV7-2, the J gene TRBJ2-5; 7 positions match TRBD1. V was pared by 5 bases and J by 2 bases, with 2 bases of the junction left unmatched. Germline loops: CDR1 SGHTA, CDR2 FQGNSA. This CDR3 comprises 13 residues. In nucleotides, the CDR3 is TGTGCCAGCAGCAGGGGACAGCAAGAGACCCAGTACTTC. Amino acid sequence: CASSRGQQETQYF.

The chain joins TRBV7-2 to TRBJ2-7; 8 nucleotides line up with TRBD2. The CDR3 runs to 14 residues. Looked up from germline, CDR1 is SGHTA and CDR2 is FQGNSA. V was clipped by 3 bases and J by 5 bases; unmatched bases: 6. The CDR3 region has the DNA TGTGCCAGCAGCTTTAACGGGAGGGACGACGAGCAGTACTTC. As protein: CASSFNGRDDEQYF.

This chain uses TRBV11-2 with TRBJ1-1, with D unclear. The CDR3 is 16 residues long. V lost 5 bases and J lost 5, with 21 bases in between. The germline V gene has CDR1 SGHAT and CDR2 FQNNGV. CDR3 DNA: TGTGCCAGCAGCCCTGCCGGGCTGGAGCGGAAAACTGAAGCTTTCTTT. It is translated as CASSPAGLERKTEAFF.